This TCR beta chain came from a study of post-analysis software for immune sequencing data. Unique molecular identifiers were built into the TCR beta cDNA libraries. A single record per CDR3 protein comes from TCRdb applying MiXCR to the PCR reads. The data show 500,000 to 600,000 distinct CDR3 sequences, 40% to 50% seen once. The length of the CDR3 is 13 residues. V was shortened by 0 bases and J by 3 bases, with 4 bases between the two germline ends. CDR1 SGHRS and CDR2 YFSETQ come from the germline V gene. This clonotype was observed a handful of times. Its cognate antigen is unknown. Just one base apart from a much larger clone, this may be a read error. Findings and caveats of the study: In patients, about 5 TRBV segments were more frequent than in controls, with TRBV5-6, TRBV5-1 and TRBV20-1 among them.

The J gene is TRBJ1-5, the V gene TRBV5-1; no firm D call. The sequenced material came from blood. The receptor comes from a girl between 10 and 17 years old with multiple sclerosis. This CDR3 reads CASSLDNNQPQHF. DNA of the CDR3: TGCGCCAGCAGCTTGGACAACAATCAGCCCCAGCATTTT.